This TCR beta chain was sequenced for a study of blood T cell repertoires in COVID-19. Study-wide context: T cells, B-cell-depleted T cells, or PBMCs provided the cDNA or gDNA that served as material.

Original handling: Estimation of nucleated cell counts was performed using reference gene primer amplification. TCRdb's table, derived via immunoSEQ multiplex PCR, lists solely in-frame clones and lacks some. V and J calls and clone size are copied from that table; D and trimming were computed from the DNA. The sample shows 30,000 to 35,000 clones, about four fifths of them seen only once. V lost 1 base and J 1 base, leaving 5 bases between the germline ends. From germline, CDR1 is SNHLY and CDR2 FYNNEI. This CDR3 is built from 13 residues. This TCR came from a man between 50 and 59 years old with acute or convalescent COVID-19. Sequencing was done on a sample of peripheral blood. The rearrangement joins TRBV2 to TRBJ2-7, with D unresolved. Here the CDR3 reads CASSEVRSYEQYF. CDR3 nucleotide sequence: TGTGCCAGCAGTGAAGTTCGGTCCTACGAGCAGTACTTC.